This T cell receptor (beta chain) was observed in a study of T-cell memory formation after mild COVID-19. cDNA libraries for TCR alpha and TCR beta, carrying sample barcodes and UMIs, came from 5'RACE with constant-segment primers. TCRdb re-called the 5' RACE reads through MiXCR, storing one row per CDR3 protein. Of approximately 240,000 distinct CDR3 sequences listed, around 17% are singletons. Germline-derived CDR1 and CDR2 are MNHNY and SVGAGI (reference sequence). This CDR3 is built from 15 residues. The V end was cut by 2 bases, the J end by 7 bases, with 12 bases between. The TCR sequence derives from a man in his late teens or twenties who had mild COVID-19 (a few samples of this study predate the infection). Cell type and time point are not known. The chain links TRBV6-6 to TRBJ1-6; the D gene is possibly TRBD1 (5 bases). Sequencing was carried out using PBMCs or a T cell subset sorted from them (not recorded which). The CDR3 loop reads CASSYDGAVNSPLHF. CDR3 nucleotide sequence: TGTGCCAGCAGTTACGATGGGGCAGTGAATTCACCCCTCCACTTT.